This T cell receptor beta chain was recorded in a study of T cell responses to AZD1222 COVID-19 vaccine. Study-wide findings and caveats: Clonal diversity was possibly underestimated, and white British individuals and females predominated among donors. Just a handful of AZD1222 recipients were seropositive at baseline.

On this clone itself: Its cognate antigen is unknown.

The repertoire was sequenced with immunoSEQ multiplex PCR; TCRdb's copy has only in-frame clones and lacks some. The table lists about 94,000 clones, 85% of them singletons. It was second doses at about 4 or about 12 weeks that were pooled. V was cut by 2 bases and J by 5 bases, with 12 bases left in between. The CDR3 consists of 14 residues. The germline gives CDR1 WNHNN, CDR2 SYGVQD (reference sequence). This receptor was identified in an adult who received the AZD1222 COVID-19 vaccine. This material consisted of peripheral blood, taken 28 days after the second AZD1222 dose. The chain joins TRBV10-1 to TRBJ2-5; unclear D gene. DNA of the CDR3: TGCGCCAGCAGTGAGAGTCAGCTTGGGGAGACCCAGTACTTC. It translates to CASSESQLGETQYF.